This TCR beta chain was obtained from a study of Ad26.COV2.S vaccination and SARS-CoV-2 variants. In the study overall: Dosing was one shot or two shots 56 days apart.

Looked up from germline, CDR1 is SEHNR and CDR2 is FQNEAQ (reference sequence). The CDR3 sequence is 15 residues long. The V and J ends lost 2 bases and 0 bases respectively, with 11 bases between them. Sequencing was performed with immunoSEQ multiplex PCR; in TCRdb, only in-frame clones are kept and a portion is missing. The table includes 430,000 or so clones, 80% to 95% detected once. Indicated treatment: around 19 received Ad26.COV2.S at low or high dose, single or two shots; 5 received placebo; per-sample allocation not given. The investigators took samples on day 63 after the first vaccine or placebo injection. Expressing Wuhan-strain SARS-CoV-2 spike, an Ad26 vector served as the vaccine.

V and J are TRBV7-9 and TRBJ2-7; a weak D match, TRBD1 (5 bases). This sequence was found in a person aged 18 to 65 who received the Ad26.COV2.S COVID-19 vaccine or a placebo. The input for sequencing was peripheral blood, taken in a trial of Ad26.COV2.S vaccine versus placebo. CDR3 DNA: TGTGCCAGCAGCTTAAGTCAGGGCAGCTCCTACGAGCAGTACTTC. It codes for CASSLSQGSSYEQYF.